A single TCR beta chain is shown here with its context. The antigen is undetermined. In the original processing: Productive clonotypes were detectable down to 2.59 x 10-5 frequency. Data came from immunoSEQ multiplex PCR; TCRdb stores just in-frame clones and leaves some out. V, J and clone size are those of that table, while D and trimming were read from the DNA. The sample comprises some 41,000 clones, roughly 76% of which are singletons, and approximately 3.8% rests with the top ten. This specimen belongs to a study of STAT5B mutations in CD4+ large granular lymphocyte leukemia. Germline CDR1 and CDR2: LNHDA and SQIVND (reference sequence). The CDR3 sequence is 14 residues long. V was pared by 7 bases and J by 7 bases, with 19 bases between. General study results and limits: TRBV06-family usage was enriched in top patient clones (8/27) versus controls (2/35).

The V gene is TRBV19, the J gene TRBJ1-2; D ambiguous. Source material: CD4+ T cells from blood buffy coats. This clonotype originated in a human donor in good health. In DNA form, the CDR3 reads TGTGCCAGTACCCGATCGGACTCAAGGACTGGCTACACCTTC. Its protein is CASTRSDSRTGYTF.